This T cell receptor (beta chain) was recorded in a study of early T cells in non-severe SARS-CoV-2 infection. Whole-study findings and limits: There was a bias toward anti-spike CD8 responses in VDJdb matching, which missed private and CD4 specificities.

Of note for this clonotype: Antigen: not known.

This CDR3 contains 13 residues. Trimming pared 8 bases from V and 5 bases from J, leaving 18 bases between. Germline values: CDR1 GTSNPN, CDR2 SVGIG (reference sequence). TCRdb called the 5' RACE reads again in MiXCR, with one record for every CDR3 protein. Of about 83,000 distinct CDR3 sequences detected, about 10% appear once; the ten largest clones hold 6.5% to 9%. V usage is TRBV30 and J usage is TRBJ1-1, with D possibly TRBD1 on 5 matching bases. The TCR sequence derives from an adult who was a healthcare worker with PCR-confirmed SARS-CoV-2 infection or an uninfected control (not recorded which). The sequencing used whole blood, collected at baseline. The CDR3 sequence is CARTGGWGTEAFF. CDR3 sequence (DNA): TGTGCCCGGACCGGGGGGTGGGGAACTGAAGCTTTCTTT.